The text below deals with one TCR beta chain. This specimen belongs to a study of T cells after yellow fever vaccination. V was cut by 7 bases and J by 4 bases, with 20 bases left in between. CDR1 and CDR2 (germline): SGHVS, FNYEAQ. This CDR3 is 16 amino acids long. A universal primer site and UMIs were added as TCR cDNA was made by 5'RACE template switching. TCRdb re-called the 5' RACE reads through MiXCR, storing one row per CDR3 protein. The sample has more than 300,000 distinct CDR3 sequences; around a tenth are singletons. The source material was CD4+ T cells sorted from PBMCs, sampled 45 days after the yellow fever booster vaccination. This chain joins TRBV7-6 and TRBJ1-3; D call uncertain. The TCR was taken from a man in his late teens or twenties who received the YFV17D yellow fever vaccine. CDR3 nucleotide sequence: TGTGCCAGCATGAGAGACCTTCGGGTAGCAGGAAACACCATATATTTT. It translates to CASMRDLRVAGNTIYF.